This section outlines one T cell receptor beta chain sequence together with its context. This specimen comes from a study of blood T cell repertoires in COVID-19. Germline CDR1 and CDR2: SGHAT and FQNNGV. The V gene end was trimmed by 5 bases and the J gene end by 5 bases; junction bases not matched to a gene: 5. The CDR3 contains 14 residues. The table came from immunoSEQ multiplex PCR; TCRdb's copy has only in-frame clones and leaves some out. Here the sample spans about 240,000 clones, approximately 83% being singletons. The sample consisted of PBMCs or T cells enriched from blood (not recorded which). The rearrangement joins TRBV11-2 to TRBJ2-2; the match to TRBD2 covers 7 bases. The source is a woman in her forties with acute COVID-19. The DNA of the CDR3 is TGTGCCAGCAGCACTACAGCGGGAACCGGGGAGCTGTTTTTT. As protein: CASSTTAGTGELFF.